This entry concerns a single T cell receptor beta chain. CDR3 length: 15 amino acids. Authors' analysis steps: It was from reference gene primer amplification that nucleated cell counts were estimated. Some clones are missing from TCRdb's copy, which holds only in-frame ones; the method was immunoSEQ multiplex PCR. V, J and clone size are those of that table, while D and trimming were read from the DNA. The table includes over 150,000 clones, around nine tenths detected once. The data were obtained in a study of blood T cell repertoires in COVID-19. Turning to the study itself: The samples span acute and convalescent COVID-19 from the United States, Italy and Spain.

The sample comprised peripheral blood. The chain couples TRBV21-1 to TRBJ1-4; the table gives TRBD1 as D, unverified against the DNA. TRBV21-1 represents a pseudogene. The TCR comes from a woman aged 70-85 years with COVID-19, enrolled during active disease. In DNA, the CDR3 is TGTGCCAGCAGCAAACCCGGGACAGGGAAGCCGAAACTGTTTTTT. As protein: CASSKPGTGKPKLFF.